The 12 T cell receptor beta chains presented below share a single source sample, sequenced in a study of persistence of HIV-infected CD4 T cells. Antigen specificity for these receptors is unknown. The libraries were made with immunoSEQ version 4 in survey mode. Assay: immunoSEQ multiplex PCR; the TCRdb copy retains only in-frame clones and omits some. Seen here are roughly 34,000 clones, 82% observed once, and the top ten hold nearly 6.5%. The stimulus was lysate of CMV-infected fibroblasts, 8.5 to 10 ug/mL. Sorted nonresponding memory CD4+ T cells were CD40L-negative, CD69-negative, CD45RO-high. Sequencing used CD4+ T cells sorted from PBMCs after approximately 18-hour stimulation, obtained from a patient who received antiretroviral therapy. All receptors derive from an adult woman with HIV who was CMV-seropositive.

This clone came up once. J is TRBJ2-7 and V is TRBV10-1; tentative D call: TRBD2 (5 bases). Trimming removed 5 bases from V and 3 bases from J, with 14 bases in between. The length of the CDR3 is 14 residues. CDR1 WNHNN and CDR2 SYGVQD come from the germline V gene (reference sequence). CDR3 loop: CASSPSLRGYEQYF. The CDR3 DNA is TGCGCCAGCAGTCCCAGCCTTCGGGGCTACGAGCAGTACTTC.

The V call is TRBV6-6, the J call TRBJ2-7; 14 nucleotides line up with TRBD2. Germline trimming cut 5 bases from V and 4 bases from J; bases unmatched to any gene: 16. The germline V gene has CDR1 MNHNY and CDR2 SVGAGI (reference sequence). The CDR3 has 19 amino acids. The CDR3 bases are TGTGCCAGCAGTCGGCCGACTAGCGGGAGGGCTTTTGCGTATTACGAGCAGTACTTC. This encodes CASSRPTSGRAFAYYEQYF.

V gene TRBV6-6 combines with J gene TRBJ1-2; tentative D call: TRBD1 (5 bases). V lost 4 bases and J lost 8, with 17 bases in between. The germline V gene encodes CDR1 MNHNY and CDR2 SVGAGI (reference sequence). The CDR3 has 14 residues. The CDR3, as DNA: TGTGCCAGCAGTTCGAGGGGAGTATTAGACGGCTACACCTTC. As protein: CASSSRGVLDGYTF.

The rearrangement uses TRBV7-8 and TRBJ2-3; 8 bases fit TRBD2. Germline CDR1 is SGHVS and CDR2 is FQNEAQ. Trimming at V came to 4 bases and at J to 1 base, leaving 4 bases not matched to a gene. This CDR3 comprises 15 residues. The CDR3 nucleotides are TGTGCCAGCAGCTGGAGTAGCGGGGGCACAGATACGCAGTATTTT. Encoded protein: CASSWSSGGTDTQYF.

The chain uses TRBV7-6 and TRBJ2-2; D gene unclear. The CDR3 extends over 14 amino acids. The germline V and J ends were trimmed by 6 bases and 0 bases, with 8 bases remaining between them. Germline assignment: CDR1 SGHVS and CDR2 FNYEAQ. As DNA, the CDR3 is TGTGCCAGCAGAGACACTACGAACACCGGGGAGCTGTTTTTT. It is translated as CASRDTTNTGELFF.

This clone was seen more than once but under ten times. CDR3 DNA: TGTGCCATCAGTGAGTCCTCTGGCATCAGCGCTGAAGCTTTCTTT. Its translation is CAISESSGISAEAFF. The rearrangement links TRBV10-3 to TRBJ1-1; D unclear. V lost 0 bases and J 6 bases, leaving 14 bases between the germline ends. This CDR3 spans 15 amino acids. CDR1 and CDR2 (germline): ENHRY, SYGVKD.

This chain joins TRBV12-3 or TRBV12-4 and TRBJ1-1; D ambiguous. The CDR3 has 12 residues. Trimming took 2 bases from V and 0 from J, leaving 1 base between them. The CDR3 DNA reads as TGTGCCAGCAGTTTAATGAACACTGAAGCTTTCTTT. This sequence encodes CASSLMNTEAFF.

V and J are TRBV6-5 and TRBJ2-2; tentatively, D is TRBD1 or TRBD2 (6 bases each). CDR1 and CDR2 (germline): MNHEY, SVGAGI. V was cut by 7 bases and J by 8 bases, with 20 bases left in between. CDR3 length: 15 residues. The CDR3 DNA follows: TGTGCCAGCAAGGGGGGTAGGGGGATATCAGGGGAGCTGTTTTTT. Translating it yields CASKGGRGISGELFF.

The gene calls are TRBV27 and TRBJ1-1, with a possible D match to TRBD1 (6 bases). Per germline, CDR1 MNHEY and CDR2 SMNVEV (reference sequence). The CDR3 is 13 amino acids. The ends were cut back, 3 bases at V and 5 bases at J, with 10 bases in the middle. Written as DNA, the CDR3 is TGTGCCAGCAGTTTCCGGGGGCGAACTGAAGCTTTCTTT. This codes for CASSFRGRTEAFF.

The gene calls are TRBV7-2 and TRBJ1-3; D ambiguous. The CDR3 length is 15 residues. Germline values: CDR1 SGHTA, CDR2 FQGNSA. V lost 1 base to trimming and J lost 0 bases, with 7 bases between them. The DNA of the CDR3 is TGTGCCAGCAGCTTAGACCGAGTCTCTGGAAACACCATATATTTT. It codes for CASSLDRVSGNTIYF.

This clone has more than one count but fewer than ten. V usage is TRBV15 and J usage is TRBJ1-2; perhaps TRBD1 as D (6 bases). Germline CDR1 is LNHNV and CDR2 is YYDKDF (reference sequence). The CDR3 consists of 17 residues. V was pared by 5 bases and J by 0 bases, with 19 bases between. CDR3 coding DNA: TGTGCCACCAGCCGGCGGGGGCAGACGGGAGCTAACTATGGCTACACCTTC. It specifies CATSRRGQTGANYGYTF.

The gene calls are TRBV20-1 and TRBJ1-2; D not resolved. The CDR3 loop spans 11 amino acids. Trimming pared 6 bases from V and 4 bases from J, leaving 9 bases between. In germline, CDR1 is DFQATT, CDR2 SNEGSKA (reference sequence). CDR3 nucleotide sequence: TGCAGTGCAAAGACAAGCTATGGCTACACCTTC. Translated, it gives CSAKTSYGYTF.